What follows are 8 T cell receptor beta chains derived from one specimen sequenced in a study of cytomegalovirus exposure and HLA in healthy donors (dated by TCRdb to about 2017). Receptors were amplified or captured by the immunoSEQ multiplex PCR assay. For the multiplex PCR, a mixture combining 60 forward primers for TCR Vbeta segments and 13 reverse primers for TCR Jbeta segments was used. TCRdb carries this immuneACCESS record with in-frame sequences only. Its versions omit some clonotypes, under half of them owing to an unresolved V gene in the studies checked, with the rest unexplained. This sample comprises about 130,000 clones, about 81% of them detected only once. The ten largest clones add up to 1.1% of the sample. Sequences were obtained from PBMCs. The receptors shown here come from a woman in her twenties or thirties in good health and CMV-seronegative.

J is TRBJ2-5 and V is TRBV5-4, with 9 bases aligning to TRBD2. The germline CDR1 and CDR2 sequences are SGHNT and YYREEE (reference sequence). This CDR3 region has 16 residues. J was trimmed by 5 bases and V by 1 base; bases with no gene match: 9. DNA of the CDR3: TGTGCCAGCAGCTTGTTAGTAGCGGGAGATGAGGAGACCCAGTACTTC. Protein product: CASSLLVAGDEETQYF.

This clone was seen a single time. The chain links TRBV2 to TRBJ1-6; 8 bases are a match to TRBD1. This CDR3 spans 12 amino acids. Germline-derived CDR1 and CDR2 are SNHLY and FYNNEI. J gave up 10 bases and V 6 bases, and 2 bases lay outside the gene matches. The DNA for the CDR3 is TGTGCCAGCAGCGGGACAGGCTCACCCCTCCACTTT. Residues: CASSGTGSPLHF.

The rearrangement uses TRBV19 and TRBJ2-4; 15 bases match TRBD2. CDR3 length: 19 amino acids. Germline CDR1 LNHDA, CDR2 SQIVND (reference sequence). With 5 bases clipped from V and 0 bases from J, the junction kept 8 bases outside the gene matches. CDR3 sequence reads: CASSLGLAGGLLAKNIQYF. The CDR3 nucleotides read TGTGCCAGTAGTCTCGGACTAGCGGGAGGGCTATTAGCCAAAAACATTCAGTACTTC.

The chain couples TRBV30 to TRBJ2-2, with D perhaps TRBD2 (6 bases). Trimming shortened V by 0 bases and J by 6 bases, and 8 bases separated the two germline ends. Germline V lookup: CDR1 GTSNPN, CDR2 SVGIG (reference sequence). This CDR3 is 13 amino acids long. CDR3 in amino acids: CAWSVGEAGELFF. The CDR3 DNA is TGTGCCTGGAGTGTTGGGGAGGCCGGGGAGCTGTTTTTT.

This clone occurred once. The chain uses TRBV6-6 and TRBJ2-7, with 9 bases identical to TRBD1. Per germline, CDR1 MNHNY and CDR2 SVGAGI (reference sequence). The V and J ends lost 5 bases and 6 bases, in that order; junction bases with no gene match: 8. The CDR3 contains 14 residues. CDR3 sequence reads: CASSHGTGTGEQYF. CDR3 bases: TGTGCCAGCAGTCATGGGACAGGGACGGGCGAGCAGTACTTC.

V and J are TRBV6-7 and TRBJ2-7, with D perhaps TRBD2 (5 bases). TRBV6-7 is recorded as an ORF, its role being uncertain. The CDR3 length is 16 residues. V was cut by 3 bases and J by 3 bases, with 18 bases left in between. The CDR3 DNA reads TGTGCCAGCAGTTATGGAACGAGGGCCTTGTTCTACGAGCAGTACTTC. Translating gives CASSYGTRALFYEQYF.

This clone was counted a few times. V gene TRBV28 combines with J gene TRBJ2-7; TRBD2 agrees at 8 bases. The V gene end was trimmed by 7 bases and the J gene end by 3 bases; junction bases not matched to a gene: 5. The V gene's germline CDR1 is MDHEN and CDR2 SYDVKM. This CDR3 region has 13 residues. CDR3 coding DNA: TGTGCCAGCATGGGCCTAGCGGGCTACGAGCAGTACTTC. This translates into CASMGLAGYEQYF.

The chain combines TRBV27 with TRBJ2-3, with D unclear. The CDR3 is made up of 13 amino acids. V dropped 6 bases and J dropped 0 bases, with 7 bases sitting between them. The germline gives CDR1 MNHEY, CDR2 SMNVEV (reference sequence). The CDR3 bases are TGTGCCAGCAGGGCCTTTAGCACAGATACGCAGTATTTT. Residues: CASRAFSTDTQYF.